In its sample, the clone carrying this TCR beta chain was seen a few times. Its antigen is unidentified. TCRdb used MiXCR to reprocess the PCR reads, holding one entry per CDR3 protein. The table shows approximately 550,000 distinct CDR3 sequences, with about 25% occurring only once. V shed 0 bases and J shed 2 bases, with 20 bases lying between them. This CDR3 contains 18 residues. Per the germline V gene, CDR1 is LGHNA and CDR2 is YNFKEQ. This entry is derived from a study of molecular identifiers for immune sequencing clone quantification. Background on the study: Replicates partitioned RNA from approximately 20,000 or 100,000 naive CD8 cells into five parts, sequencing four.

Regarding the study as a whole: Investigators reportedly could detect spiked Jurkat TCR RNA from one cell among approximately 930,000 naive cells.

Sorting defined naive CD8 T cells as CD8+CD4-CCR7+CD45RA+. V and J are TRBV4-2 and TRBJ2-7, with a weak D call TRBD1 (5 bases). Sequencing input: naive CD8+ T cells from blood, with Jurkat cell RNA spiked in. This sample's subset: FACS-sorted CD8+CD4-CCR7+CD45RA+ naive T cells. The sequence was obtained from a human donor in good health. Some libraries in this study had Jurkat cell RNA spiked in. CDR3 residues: CASSQDEGAAVSTYEQYF. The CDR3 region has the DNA TGTGCCAGCAGCCAAGATGAAGGGGCGGCGGTTTCGACCTACGAGCAGTACTTC.